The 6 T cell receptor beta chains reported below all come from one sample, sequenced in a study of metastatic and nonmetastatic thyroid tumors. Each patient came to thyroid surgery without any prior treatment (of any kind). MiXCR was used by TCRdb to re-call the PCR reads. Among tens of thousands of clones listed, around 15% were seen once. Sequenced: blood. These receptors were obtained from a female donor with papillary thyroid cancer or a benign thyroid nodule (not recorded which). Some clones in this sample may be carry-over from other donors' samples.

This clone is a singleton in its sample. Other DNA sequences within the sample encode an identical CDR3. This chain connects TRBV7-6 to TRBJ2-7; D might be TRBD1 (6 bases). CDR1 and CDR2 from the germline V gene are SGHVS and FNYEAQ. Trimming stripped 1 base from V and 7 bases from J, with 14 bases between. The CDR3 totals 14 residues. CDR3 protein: CASSLGAGVYEQYF. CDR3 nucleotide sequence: TGTGCCAGCAGCTTAGGCGCAGGGGTCTATGAGCAGTACTTC.

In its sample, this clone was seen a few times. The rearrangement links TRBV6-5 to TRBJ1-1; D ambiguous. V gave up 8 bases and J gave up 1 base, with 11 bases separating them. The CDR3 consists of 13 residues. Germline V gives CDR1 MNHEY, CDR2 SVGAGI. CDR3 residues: CASVVRPNTEAFF. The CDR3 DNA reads TGTGCCAGCGTTGTCAGACCGAACACTGAAGCTTTCTTT.

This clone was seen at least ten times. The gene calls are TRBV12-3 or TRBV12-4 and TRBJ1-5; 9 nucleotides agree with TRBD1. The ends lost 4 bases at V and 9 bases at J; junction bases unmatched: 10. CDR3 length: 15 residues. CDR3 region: CASSSTGQGISPQHF. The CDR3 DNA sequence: TGTGCCAGCAGTTCTACGGGACAGGGTATTTCGCCCCAGCATTTT.

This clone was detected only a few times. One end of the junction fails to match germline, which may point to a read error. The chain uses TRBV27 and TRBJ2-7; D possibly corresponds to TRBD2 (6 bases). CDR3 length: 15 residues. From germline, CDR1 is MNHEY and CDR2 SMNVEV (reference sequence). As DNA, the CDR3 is TGTGCCAGCAGCGCCCCAGGGAGGTGGTGGGAGACCCGTTTATTC. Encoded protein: CASSAPGRWWETRLF.

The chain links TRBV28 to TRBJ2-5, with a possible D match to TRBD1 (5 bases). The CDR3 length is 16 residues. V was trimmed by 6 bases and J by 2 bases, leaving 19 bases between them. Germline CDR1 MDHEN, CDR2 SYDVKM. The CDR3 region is CASSLADSGFQETQYF. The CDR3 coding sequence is TGTGCCAGCAGCCTCGCAGACAGTGGATTTCAAGAGACCCAGTACTTC.

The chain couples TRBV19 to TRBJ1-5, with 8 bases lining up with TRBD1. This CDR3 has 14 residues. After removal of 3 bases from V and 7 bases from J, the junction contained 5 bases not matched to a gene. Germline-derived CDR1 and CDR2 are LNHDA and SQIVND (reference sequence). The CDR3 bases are TGTGCCAGTAGTATCAGGGGGCCGGGGCAGCCCCAGCATTTT. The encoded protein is CASSIRGPGQPQHF.